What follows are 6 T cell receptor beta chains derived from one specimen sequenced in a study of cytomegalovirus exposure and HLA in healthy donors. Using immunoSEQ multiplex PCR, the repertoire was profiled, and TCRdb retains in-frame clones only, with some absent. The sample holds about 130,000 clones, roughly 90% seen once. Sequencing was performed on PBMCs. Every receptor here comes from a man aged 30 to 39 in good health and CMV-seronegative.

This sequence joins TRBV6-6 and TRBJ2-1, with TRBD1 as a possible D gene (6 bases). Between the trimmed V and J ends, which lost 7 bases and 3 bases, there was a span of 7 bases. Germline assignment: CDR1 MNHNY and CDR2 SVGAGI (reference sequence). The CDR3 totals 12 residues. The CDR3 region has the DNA TGTGCCAGCACACAGGGCTACAATGAGCAGTTCTTC. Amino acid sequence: CASTQGYNEQFF.

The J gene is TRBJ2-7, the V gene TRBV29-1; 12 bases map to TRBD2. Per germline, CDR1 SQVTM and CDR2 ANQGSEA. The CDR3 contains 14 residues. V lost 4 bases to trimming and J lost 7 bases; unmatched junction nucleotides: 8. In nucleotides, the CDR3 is TGCAGCGTTGGCCGACTAGCGGGAGTATATGAGCAGTACTTC. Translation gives CSVGRLAGVYEQYF.

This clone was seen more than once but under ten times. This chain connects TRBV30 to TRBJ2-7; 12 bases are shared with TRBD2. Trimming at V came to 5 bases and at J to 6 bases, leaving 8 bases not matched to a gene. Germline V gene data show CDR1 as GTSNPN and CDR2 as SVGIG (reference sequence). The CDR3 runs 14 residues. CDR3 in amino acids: CAWAKTSGRFEQYF. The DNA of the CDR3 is TGTGCCTGGGCCAAGACTAGCGGGAGATTCGAGCAGTACTTC.

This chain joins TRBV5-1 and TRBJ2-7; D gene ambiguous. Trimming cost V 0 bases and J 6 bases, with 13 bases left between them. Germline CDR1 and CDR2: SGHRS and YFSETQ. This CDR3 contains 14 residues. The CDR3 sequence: CASSLDVLPGEQYF. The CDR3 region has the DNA TGCGCCAGCAGCTTGGACGTCCTGCCCGGCGAGCAGTACTTC.

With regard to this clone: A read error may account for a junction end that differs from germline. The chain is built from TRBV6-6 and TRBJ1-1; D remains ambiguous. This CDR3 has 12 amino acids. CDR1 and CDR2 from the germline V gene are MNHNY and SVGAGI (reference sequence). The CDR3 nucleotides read TGTGCCGGCAGTTCCCAGAACACTGAAGCTTTCTTT. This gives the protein CAGSSQNTEAFF.

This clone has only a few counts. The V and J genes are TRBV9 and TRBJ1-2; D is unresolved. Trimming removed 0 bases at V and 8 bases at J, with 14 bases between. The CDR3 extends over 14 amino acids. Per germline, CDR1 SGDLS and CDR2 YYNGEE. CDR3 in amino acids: CASSVVESGGGYTF. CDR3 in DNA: TGTGCCAGCAGCGTAGTGGAAAGTGGAGGGGGCTACACCTTC.